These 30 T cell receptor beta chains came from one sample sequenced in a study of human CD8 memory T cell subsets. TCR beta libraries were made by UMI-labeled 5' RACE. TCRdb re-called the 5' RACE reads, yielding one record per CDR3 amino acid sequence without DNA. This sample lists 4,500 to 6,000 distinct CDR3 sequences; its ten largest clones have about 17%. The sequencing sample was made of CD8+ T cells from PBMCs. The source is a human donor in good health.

CDR3 sequence: CASSLGESYEQYF. The gene calls are TRBV27 and TRBJ2-7. Germline V gene data show CDR1 as MNHEY and CDR2 as SMNVEV (reference sequence). The CDR3 has 13 residues.

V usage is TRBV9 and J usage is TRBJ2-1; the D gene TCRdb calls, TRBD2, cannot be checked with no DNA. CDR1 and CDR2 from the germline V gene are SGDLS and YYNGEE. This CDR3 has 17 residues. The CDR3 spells CASSPSPGTSHRNEQFF.

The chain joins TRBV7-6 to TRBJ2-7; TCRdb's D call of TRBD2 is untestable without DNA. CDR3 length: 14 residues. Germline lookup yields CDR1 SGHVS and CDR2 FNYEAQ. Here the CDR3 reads CASSSTSGSYEQYF.

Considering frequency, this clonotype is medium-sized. CDR3 loop: CATRTGGTNEQYF. The chain employs TRBV6-5 and TRBJ2-7; there is no DNA to check the TCRdb D call of TRBD1. This CDR3 region has 13 residues. CDR1 MNHEY and CDR2 SVGAGI come from the germline V gene.

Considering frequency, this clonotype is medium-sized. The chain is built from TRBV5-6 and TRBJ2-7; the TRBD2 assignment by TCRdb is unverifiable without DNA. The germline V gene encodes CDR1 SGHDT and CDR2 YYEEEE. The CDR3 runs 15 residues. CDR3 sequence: CASSGGLARDYEQYF.

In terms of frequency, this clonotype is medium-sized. The CDR3 is CASSGGETEAFF. The genes are TRBV4-1 and TRBJ1-1. The CDR3 contains 12 residues. Germline V gene data show CDR1 as MGHRA and CDR2 as YSYEKL.

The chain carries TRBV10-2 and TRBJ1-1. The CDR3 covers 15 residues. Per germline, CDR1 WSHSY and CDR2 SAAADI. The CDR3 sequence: CASSDRRGTNTEAFF.

The CDR3 sequence: CASSLGETDTQYF. J is TRBJ2-3 and V is TRBV27; without DNA, the TCRdb call of TRBD1 cannot be checked. The CDR3 spans 13 residues. Germline V gene sequence: CDR1 MNHEY, CDR2 SMNVEV (reference sequence).

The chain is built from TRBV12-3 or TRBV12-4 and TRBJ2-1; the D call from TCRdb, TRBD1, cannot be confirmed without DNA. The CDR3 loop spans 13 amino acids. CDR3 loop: CASSFGGHNEQFF.

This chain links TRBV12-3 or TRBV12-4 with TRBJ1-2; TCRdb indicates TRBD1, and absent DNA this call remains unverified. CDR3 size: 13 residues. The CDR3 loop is CASSNLRGLGYTF.

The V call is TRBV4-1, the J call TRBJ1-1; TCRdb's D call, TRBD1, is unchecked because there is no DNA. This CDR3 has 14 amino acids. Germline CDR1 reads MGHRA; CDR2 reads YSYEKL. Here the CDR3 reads CASSPRGEGTEAFF.

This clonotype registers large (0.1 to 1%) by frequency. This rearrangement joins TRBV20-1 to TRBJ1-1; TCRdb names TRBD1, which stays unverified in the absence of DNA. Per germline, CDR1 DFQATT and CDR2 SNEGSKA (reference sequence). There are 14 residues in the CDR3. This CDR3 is CSARPSTANTEAFF.

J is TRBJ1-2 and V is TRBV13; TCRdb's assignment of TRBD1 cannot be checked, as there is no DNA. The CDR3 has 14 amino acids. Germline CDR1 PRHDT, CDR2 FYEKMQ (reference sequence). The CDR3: CASSARTGKYGYTF.

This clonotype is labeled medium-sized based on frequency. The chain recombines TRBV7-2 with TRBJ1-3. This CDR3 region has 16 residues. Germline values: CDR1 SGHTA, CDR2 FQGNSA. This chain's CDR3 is CASSLAVGPKANTIYF.

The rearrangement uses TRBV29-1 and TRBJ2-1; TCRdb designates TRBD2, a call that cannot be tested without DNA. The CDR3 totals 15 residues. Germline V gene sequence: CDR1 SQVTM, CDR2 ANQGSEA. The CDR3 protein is CSVGLAGVSYNEQFF.

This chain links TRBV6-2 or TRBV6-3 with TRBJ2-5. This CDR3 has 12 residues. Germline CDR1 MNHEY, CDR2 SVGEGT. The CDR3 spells CASAVRKETQYF.

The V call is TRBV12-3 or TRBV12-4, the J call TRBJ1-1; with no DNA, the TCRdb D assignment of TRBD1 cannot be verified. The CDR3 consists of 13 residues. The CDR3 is CASSLRGGAEAFF.

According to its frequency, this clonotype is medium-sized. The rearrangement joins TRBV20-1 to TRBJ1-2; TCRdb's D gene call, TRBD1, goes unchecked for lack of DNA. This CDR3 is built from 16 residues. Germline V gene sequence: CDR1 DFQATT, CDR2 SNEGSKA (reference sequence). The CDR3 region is CSAQGDRGPLSSGYTF.

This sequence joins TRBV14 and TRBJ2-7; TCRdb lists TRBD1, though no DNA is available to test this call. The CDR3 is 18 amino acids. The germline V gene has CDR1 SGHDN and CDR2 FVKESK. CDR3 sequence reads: CASSQDFKGMTNSYEQYF.

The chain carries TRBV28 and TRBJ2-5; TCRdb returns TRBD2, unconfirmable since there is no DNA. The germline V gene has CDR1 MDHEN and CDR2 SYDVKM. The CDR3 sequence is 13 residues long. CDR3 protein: CASSKGLVETQYF.

The CDR3 spells CASSFRGRGNTGELFF. V is TRBV11-3 and J is TRBJ2-2; the D gene TCRdb calls, TRBD1, cannot be checked with no DNA. Germline CDR1 is SGHNT and CDR2 is YENEEA. The CDR3 is made up of 16 amino acids. Full variable domain (rest looked up from reference TRBV11-3 and TRBJ2-2): EAGVVQSPRYKIIEKKQPVAFWCNPISGHNTLYWYLQNLGQGPELLIRYENEEAVDDSQLPKDRFSAERLKGVDSTLKIQPAELGDSAVYLCASSFRGRGNTGELFFGEGSRLTVL.

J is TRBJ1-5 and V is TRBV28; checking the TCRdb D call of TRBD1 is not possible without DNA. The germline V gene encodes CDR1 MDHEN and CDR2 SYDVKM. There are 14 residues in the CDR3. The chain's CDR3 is CASSPTEFNQPQHF.

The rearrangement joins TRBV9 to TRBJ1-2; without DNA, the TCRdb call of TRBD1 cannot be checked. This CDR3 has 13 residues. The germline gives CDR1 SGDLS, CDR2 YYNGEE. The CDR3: CASSAGTGGRYTF.

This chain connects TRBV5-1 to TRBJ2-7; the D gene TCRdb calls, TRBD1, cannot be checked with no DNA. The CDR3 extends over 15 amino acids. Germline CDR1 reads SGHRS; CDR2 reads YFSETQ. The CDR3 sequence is CASSWRQGADNEQYF.

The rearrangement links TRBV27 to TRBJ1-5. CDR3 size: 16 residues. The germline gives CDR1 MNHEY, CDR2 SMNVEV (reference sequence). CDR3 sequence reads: CASSLSAGRGNQPQHF.

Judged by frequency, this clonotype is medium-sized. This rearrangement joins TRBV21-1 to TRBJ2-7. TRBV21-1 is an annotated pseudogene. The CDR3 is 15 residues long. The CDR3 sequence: CASSKGLRVPYEQYF.

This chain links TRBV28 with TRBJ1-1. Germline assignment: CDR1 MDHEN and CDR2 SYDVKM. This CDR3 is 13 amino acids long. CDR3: CASSFGMTAEAFF.

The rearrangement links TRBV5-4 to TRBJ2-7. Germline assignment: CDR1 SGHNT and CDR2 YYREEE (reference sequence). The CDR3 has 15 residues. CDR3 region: CASSLAQGRSYEQYF.

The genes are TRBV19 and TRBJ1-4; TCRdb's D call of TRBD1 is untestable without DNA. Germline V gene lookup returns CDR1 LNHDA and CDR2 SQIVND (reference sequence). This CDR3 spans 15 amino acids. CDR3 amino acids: CASSMEDRGDEKLFF.

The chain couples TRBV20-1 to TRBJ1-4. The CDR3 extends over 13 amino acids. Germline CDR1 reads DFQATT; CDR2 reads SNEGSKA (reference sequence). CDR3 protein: CSAREGTRLELFF.